Below are 5 T cell receptor beta chains sequenced from a single sample in a study of shared clonotypes between healthy human individuals. Generated by immunoSEQ multiplex PCR, the TCRdb table keeps only in-frame clones and is missing some. In the table there are millions of clones, about 95% of which are singletons. As defined, naive CD8 cells were CD45RO-negative and positively selected for CCR7, with terminally differentiated effector memory CD45RA+ cells excluded. Material: naive CD8+ T cells sorted from blood. The receptors shown here come from a man younger than 35 in good health.

This chain's CDR3 is CASSDQGANKNIQYF. In DNA form, the CDR3 reads TGTGCCAGCAGCGATCAGGGGGCAAACAAAAACATTCAGTACTTC. This sequence joins TRBV5-4 and TRBJ2-4; 8 nucleotides match TRBD1. This CDR3 is built from 15 residues. Germline trimming cut 4 bases from V and 3 bases from J; bases unmatched to any gene: 6. The germline V gene encodes CDR1 SGHNT and CDR2 YYREEE (reference sequence).

CDR3 nucleotide sequence: TGTGCCAGCAGTGAATATATTAGATCCGGGGAGCTGTTTTTT. Translating it yields CASSEYIRSGELFF. The chain carries TRBV25-1 and TRBJ2-2; D ambiguous. The V end was cut by 0 bases, the J end by 6 bases, with 8 bases between. CDR3 length equals 14 residues. Germline assignment: CDR1 MGHDK and CDR2 SYGVNS.

The rearrangement joins TRBV27 to TRBJ2-3, with no clear D. The germline CDR1 and CDR2 sequences are MNHEY and SMNVEV (reference sequence). This CDR3 is built from 16 residues. The ends were cut back, 2 bases at V and 2 bases at J, with 14 bases in the middle. Here the CDR3 reads CASSLRQSLATDTQYF. Written as DNA, the CDR3 is TGTGCCAGCAGTTTAAGACAATCGTTAGCCACAGATACGCAGTATTTT.

As concerns this clone: Other nucleotide sequences in the sample specify the same CDR3. The V call is TRBV9, the J call TRBJ1-2; D is unresolved. CDR1 and CDR2 from the germline V gene are SGDLS and YYNGEE. The CDR3 is 14 residues long. Trimming cost V 0 bases and J 0 bases, with 6 bases left between them. The CDR3 loop reads CASSVGGTNYGYTF. The CDR3 region has the DNA TGTGCCAGCAGCGTAGGGGGAACTAACTATGGCTACACCTTC.

On this clone: This sample includes further DNA sequences coding for the same CDR3. The chain employs TRBV4-1 and TRBJ1-5, with 8 bases identical to TRBD1. The CDR3 covers 15 residues. The germline gives CDR1 MGHRA, CDR2 YSYEKL. J lost 7 bases, V lost 0 bases, and 5 bases had no gene match. The CDR3: CASSQDPGGWQPQHF. CDR3 nucleotides: TGCGCCAGCAGCCAAGATCCAGGGGGCTGGCAGCCCCAGCATTTT.